Below, 32 T cell receptor beta chains from the same sample are listed, as sequenced in a study of blood T cell repertoires in COVID-19. Sequencing was performed with immunoSEQ multiplex PCR; in TCRdb, only in-frame clones are kept and a portion is missing. The table shows fewer than 250,000 clones, with around 83% occurring only once. Sequenced sample: peripheral blood. These receptor sequences come from a man between 50 and 59 years old with active or convalescent COVID-19.

This chain uses TRBV24-1 with TRBJ1-2; 10 bases fit TRBD1. V lost 5 bases, J lost 5 bases, and 7 bases stayed unmatched. CDR1 is KGHDR and CDR2 is SFDVKD in the germline V gene. This CDR3 spans 15 amino acids. CDR3 amino acids: CATSARTGGPYGYTF. CDR3 bases: TGTGCCACCAGTGCCCGGACAGGGGGGCCTTATGGCTACACCTTC.

This chain uses TRBV9 with TRBJ2-5; 7 nucleotides match TRBD2. Germline CDR1 is SGDLS and CDR2 is YYNGEE. The trim removed 0 bases at V and 2 bases at J, leaving 4 bases unmatched. The CDR3 is 15 residues long. The CDR3 loop is CASSVVGGGQETQYF. The CDR3 DNA sequence: TGTGCCAGCAGCGTAGTGGGCGGGGGACAAGAGACCCAGTACTTC.

V usage is TRBV10-1 and J usage is TRBJ2-1; 13 bases align to TRBD2. CDR3 size: 15 residues. Germline-derived CDR1 and CDR2 are WNHNN and SYGVQD (reference sequence). V lost 0 bases, J lost 9 bases, and 2 bases stayed unmatched. CDR3 residues: CASSESTSGRSEQFF. CDR3 DNA sequence: TGCGCCAGCAGTGAGTCGACTAGCGGGAGGAGTGAGCAGTTCTTC.

The chain has TRBV5-1 and TRBJ1-1, with a weak D call TRBD1 (5 bases). This CDR3 region has 14 residues. Trimming cost V 0 bases and J 7 bases, with 13 bases left between them. Germline assignment: CDR1 SGHRS and CDR2 YFSETQ. The CDR3 nucleotides read TGCGCCAGCAGCTTGGGGGCAGGCGGGGGTGAAGCTTTCTTT. Translating gives CASSLGAGGGEAFF.

This rearrangement joins TRBV6-2 or TRBV6-3 to TRBJ1-1; 8 nucleotides agree with TRBD1. V trimming: 4 bases; J trimming: 7 bases; junction bases outside the gene matches: 5. Germline V CDR1 and CDR2: MNHEY, SVGEGT. This CDR3 contains 13 residues. Here the CDR3 DNA reads TGTGCCAGCAGTTCTGTTACAGGGGGTGAAGCTTTCTTT. Translated: CASSSVTGGEAFF.

The chain is built from TRBV6-6 and TRBJ2-7; 9 positions match TRBD1. After removal of 7 bases from V and 5 bases from J, the junction contained 9 bases not matched to a gene. CDR1 MNHNY and CDR2 SVGAGI come from the germline V gene (reference sequence). The length of the CDR3 is 14 residues. The CDR3 sequence: CASTEGQGFHEQYF. The CDR3 DNA reads TGTGCCAGCACCGAGGGACAGGGTTTCCACGAGCAGTACTTC.

The chain combines TRBV6-6 with TRBJ2-3; weak D call: TRBD1 (5 bases). CDR3 length equals 15 residues. Germline-derived CDR1 and CDR2 are MNHNY and SVGAGI (reference sequence). V was shortened by 4 bases and J by 0 bases, with 11 bases between the two germline ends. The CDR3 region has the DNA TGTGCCAGCAGTTGGACACACCCTAGCACAGATACGCAGTATTTT. Amino acids: CASSWTHPSTDTQYF.

This chain uses TRBV27 with TRBJ2-3, with D perhaps TRBD2 (6 bases). The CDR3 covers 16 residues. Germline-derived CDR1 and CDR2 are MNHEY and SMNVEV (reference sequence). Trimming cost V 4 bases and J 5 bases, with 19 bases left between them. The CDR3 bases are TGTGCCAGCAGTTCGCGGTTTCGGGACTTTGGAGATACGCAGTATTTT. It codes for CASSSRFRDFGDTQYF.

The chain uses TRBV19 and TRBJ1-1, with D perhaps TRBD1 (6 bases). V lost 7 bases and J lost 2, with 14 bases in between. Germline V gene sequence: CDR1 LNHDA, CDR2 SQIVND (reference sequence). The CDR3 totals 14 residues. The CDR3 DNA follows: TGTGCCAGTATCCCTCGAGGGGGAAACACTGAAGCTTTCTTT. Protein sequence: CASIPRGGNTEAFF.

The CDR3 loop reads CASSLDGDYGYTF. The CDR3 nucleotides read TGCGCCAGCAGCTTGGACGGAGACTATGGCTACACCTTC. The chain is built from TRBV5-1 and TRBJ1-2; no clear D. Trimming pared 0 bases from V and 3 bases from J, leaving 6 bases between. The CDR3 consists of 13 residues. CDR1 is SGHRS and CDR2 is YFSETQ in the germline V gene.

This clone was detected only once. This chain connects TRBV11-2 to TRBJ2-3; 7 bases line up with TRBD1. The germline V gene has CDR1 SGHAT and CDR2 FQNNGV. The CDR3 contains 15 residues. After removal of 2 bases from V and 1 base from J, the junction contained 3 bases not matched to a gene. CDR3 bases: TGTGCCAGCAGCTTACTTGGGACAGGCACAGATACGCAGTATTTT. Its translation: CASSLLGTGTDTQYF.

The genes are TRBV28 and TRBJ2-5; possible D gene TRBD2, 6 bases. V gave up 2 bases and J gave up 0 bases, with 7 bases separating them. Per germline, CDR1 MDHEN and CDR2 SYDVKM. CDR3 length: 14 residues. The CDR3 region is CASSLGGYQETQYF. The CDR3, as DNA: TGTGCCAGCAGTTTAGGGGGGTACCAAGAGACCCAGTACTTC.

This clone was found a few times. This chain connects TRBV7-2 to TRBJ1-4; no clear D. Germline V CDR1 and CDR2: SGHTA, FQGNSA. V gave up 5 bases and J gave up 4 bases, with 14 bases separating them. The CDR3 contains 15 residues. CDR3 sequence: CASSPSDSYNEKLFF. The CDR3 coding sequence is TGTGCCAGCAGCCCCTCAGATTCTTATAATGAAAAACTGTTTTTT. Variable domain in full (rest from reference TRBV7-2 and TRBJ1-4): GAGVSQSPSNKVTEKGKDVELRCDPISGHTALYWYRQSLGQGLEFLIYFQGNSAPDKSGLPSDRFSAERTGGSVSTLTIQRTQQEDSAVYLCASSPSDSYNEKLFFGSGTQLSVL.

This clone was picked up one time. This chain uses TRBV5-1 with TRBJ1-2; no clear D gene. This CDR3 region has 12 residues. Trimming cost V 3 bases and J 8 bases, with 11 bases left between them. Germline loops: CDR1 SGHRS, CDR2 YFSETQ. The CDR3 reads CASSSDTGGYTF. CDR3 DNA: TGCGCCAGCAGCTCAGACACGGGGGGCTACACCTTC.

This clone was recorded many times. The chain uses TRBV6-2 or TRBV6-3 and TRBJ1-1; D may be TRBD1 (6 bases). Trimming removed 5 bases at V and 5 bases at J, with 18 bases between. Germline values: CDR1 MNHEY, CDR2 SVGEGT. The CDR3 is made up of 15 amino acids. CDR3 sequence reads: CASSPIRGGGTEAFF. The CDR3 DNA reads as TGTGCCAGCAGTCCCATCCGTGGGGGCGGGACTGAAGCTTTCTTT.

The rearrangement uses TRBV30 and TRBJ1-4, with TRBD1 identical over 8 bases. The CDR3 loop spans 13 amino acids. The germline V gene encodes CDR1 GTSNPN and CDR2 SVGIG (reference sequence). The J segment lost 6 bases and the V segment lost 2 bases, leaving 2 bases of the junction unmatched. CDR3 region: CAWSQDRDEKLFF. The CDR3 DNA sequence: TGTGCCTGGAGTCAGGACAGGGATGAAAAACTGTTTTTT. Looking up the rest from reference TRBV30 and TRBJ1-4 gives the full variable domain: SQTIHQWPATLVQPVGSPLSLECTVEGTSNPNLYWYRQAAGRGLQLLFYSVGIGQISSEVPQNLSASRPQDRQFILSSKKLLLSDSGFYLCAWSQDRDEKLFFGSGTQLSVL.

The J gene is TRBJ2-7, the V gene TRBV11-2, with 8 positions matching TRBD2. V dropped 3 bases and J dropped 3; count of bases not matched to a gene: 7. The CDR3 sequence is 15 residues long. Germline V gives CDR1 SGHAT, CDR2 FQNNGV. This CDR3 is CASSLGLVSIYEQYF. In DNA, the CDR3 is TGTGCCAGCAGCTTGGGACTAGTGTCGATCTACGAGCAGTACTTC.

CDR3 coding DNA: TGTGCCAGCCGACAGGGGTCCACCTACGAGCAGTACTTC. Amino acid sequence: CASRQGSTYEQYF. This chain links TRBV6-5 with TRBJ2-7; 8 bases align to TRBD1. The germline V gene encodes CDR1 MNHEY and CDR2 SVGAGI. The CDR3 is made up of 13 amino acids. V shed 8 bases and J 2 bases; nucleotides not matched to a gene: 5.

CDR3 coding DNA: TGTGCCAGCAGCAGGGGGCTCCAAATAGAATCGGAGACCCAGTACTTC. Translation gives CASSRGLQIESETQYF. The chain combines TRBV2 with TRBJ2-5; 8 bases match TRBD1. CDR1 is SNHLY, CDR2 FYNNEI, per germline. CDR3 length: 16 residues. Trimming at V came to 6 bases and at J to 5 bases, leaving 14 bases not matched to a gene. The whole variable domain, remainder taken from reference TRBV2 and TRBJ2-5, is EPEVTQTPSHQVTQMGQEVILRCVPISNHLYFYWYRQILGQKVEFLVSFYNNEISEKSEIFDDQFSVERPDGSNFTLKIRSTKLEDSAMYFCASSRGLQIESETQYFGPGTRLLVL.

The chain is built from TRBV13 and TRBJ2-3, with D tentatively TRBD1 (6 bases). The CDR3 is 16 amino acids. V gave up 5 bases and J gave up 2 bases, with 17 bases separating them. Per the germline V gene, CDR1 is PRHDT and CDR2 is FYEKMQ (reference sequence). The CDR3 protein is CASSLRTALYTDTQYF. In nucleotides, the CDR3 is TGTGCCAGCAGCCTACGGACAGCCCTTTACACAGATACGCAGTATTTT.

The chain links TRBV2 to TRBJ2-1; TRBD2 agrees at 12 bases. V dropped 8 bases and J dropped 6; count of bases not matched to a gene: 8. Germline lookup yields CDR1 SNHLY and CDR2 FYNNEI. This CDR3 contains 15 residues. The CDR3: CASGRLAGVVNEQFF. The CDR3 DNA reads as TGTGCCAGCGGTAGACTAGCGGGAGTTGTCAATGAGCAGTTCTTC.

This clone was recorded once. The chain carries TRBV29-1 and TRBJ2-5; the D gene is possibly TRBD2 (7 bases). This CDR3 spans 13 amino acids. Trimming left V 8 bases short and J 4 bases short, with 17 bases between. Germline V CDR1 and CDR2: SQVTM, ANQGSEA. The CDR3 sequence: CSTRRGGVETQYF. The CDR3 bases are TGCAGCACCCGAAGGGGGGGGGTAGAGACCCAGTACTTC.

In its sample, this clone was seen once. The gene calls are TRBV15 and TRBJ2-7; 7 bases are shared with TRBD1. The V segment lost 1 base and the J segment 3 bases; nucleotides outside the gene matches: 6. The CDR3 sequence is 15 residues long. Germline CDR1 reads LNHNV; CDR2 reads YYDKDF (reference sequence). For the CDR3, the DNA is TGTGCCACCAGCAGAGGGAGAGGGGACAGCTACGAGCAGTACTTC. Protein sequence: CATSRGRGDSYEQYF.

The chain employs TRBV6-5 and TRBJ1-4; D is unresolved. Germline lookup yields CDR1 MNHEY and CDR2 SVGAGI. V dropped 6 bases and J dropped 5 bases, with 13 bases sitting between them. This CDR3 is 14 amino acids long. CDR3 coding DNA: TGTGCCAGCAGCATGTCCAGATTCAATGAAAAACTGTTTTTT. Translation: CASSMSRFNEKLFF.

The chain has TRBV10-1 and TRBJ2-1; D may be TRBD2 (5 bases). V lost 3 bases and J lost 0, with 12 bases in between. Germline lookup yields CDR1 WNHNN and CDR2 SYGVQD (reference sequence). The CDR3 runs 16 residues. As DNA, the CDR3 is TGCGCCAGCAGTGATCCGAGCGGAAACTCCTACAATGAGCAGTTCTTC. Residues: CASSDPSGNSYNEQFF.

The chain employs TRBV3-1 (or the pseudogene TRBV3-2) and TRBJ2-1, with D unresolved. The length of the CDR3 is 12 residues. The ends were cut back, 4 bases at V and 5 bases at J, with 6 bases in the middle. Germline CDR1 reads LGHDT; CDR2 reads YNNKEL (reference sequence). CDR3 sequence (DNA): TGTGCCAGCAGCCTACAAGACAATGAGCAGTTCTTC. Protein: CASSLQDNEQFF.

The gene calls are TRBV6-2 or TRBV6-3 and TRBJ2-5; TRBD2 matches at 11 bases. CDR3 size: 16 residues. Germline lookup yields CDR1 MNHEY and CDR2 SVGEGT. Trimming at V came to 5 bases and at J to 9 bases, leaving 14 bases not matched to a gene. DNA for the CDR3: TGTGCCAGCAGTCAAAGACTAGCGGGGCTGGGAGTGGCCCAGTACTTC. This gives the protein CASSQRLAGLGVAQYF.

V is TRBV10-3 and J is TRBJ1-2; 9 bases are shared with TRBD1. CDR3 length equals 15 residues. After removal of 3 bases from V and 6 bases from J, the junction contained 8 bases not matched to a gene. Germline values: CDR1 ENHRY, CDR2 SYGVKD. The CDR3 sequence is CAISEGQGIGDGYTF. CDR3 in DNA: TGTGCCATCAGTGAAGGACAGGGGATAGGGGATGGCTACACCTTC.

The chain couples TRBV4-2 to TRBJ2-1, with 8 bases lining up with TRBD2. After removal of 0 bases from V and 4 bases from J, the junction contained 5 bases not matched to a gene. The length of the CDR3 is 16 residues. Germline V lookup: CDR1 LGHNA, CDR2 YNFKEQ. CDR3 amino acids: CASSQEAAGEYNEQFF. In DNA, the CDR3 is TGTGCCAGCAGCCAAGAAGCAGCGGGGGAATACAATGAGCAGTTCTTC.

CDR3 DNA sequence: TGTGCCAGCTCACCACGGACTAGCGGGGGTCCCAACACCGGGGAGCTGTTTTTT. Translated, it gives CASSPRTSGGPNTGELFF. V and J are TRBV18 and TRBJ2-2, with 13 bases aligning to TRBD2. CDR1 is KGHSH and CDR2 is LQKENI in the germline V gene. V gave up 1 base and J gave up 2 bases; unmatched junction bases: 4. This CDR3 is 18 amino acids long.

The chain is built from TRBV6-2 or TRBV6-3 and TRBJ2-2, with TRBD2 matching 13 bases. The germline V gene encodes CDR1 MNHEY and CDR2 SVGEGT. The CDR3 extends over 18 amino acids. Trimming took 0 bases from V and 5 from J; bases not matched to a gene: 6. CDR3 nucleotide sequence: TGTGCCAGCAGTTACTCGACTGGACTAGCGGGAGCAACCGGGGAGCTGTTTTTT. Translating it yields CASSYSTGLAGATGELFF.

The chain has TRBV28 and TRBJ2-5, with 8 bases identical to TRBD1. Germline values: CDR1 MDHEN, CDR2 SYDVKM. There are 17 residues in the CDR3. V was clipped by 2 bases and J by 3 bases; unmatched bases: 11. The CDR3 nucleotides are TGTGCCAGCAGTTTACTAAGGGCAGGGGGCTTAAAAGAGACCCAGTACTTC. It codes for CASSLLRAGGLKETQYF.